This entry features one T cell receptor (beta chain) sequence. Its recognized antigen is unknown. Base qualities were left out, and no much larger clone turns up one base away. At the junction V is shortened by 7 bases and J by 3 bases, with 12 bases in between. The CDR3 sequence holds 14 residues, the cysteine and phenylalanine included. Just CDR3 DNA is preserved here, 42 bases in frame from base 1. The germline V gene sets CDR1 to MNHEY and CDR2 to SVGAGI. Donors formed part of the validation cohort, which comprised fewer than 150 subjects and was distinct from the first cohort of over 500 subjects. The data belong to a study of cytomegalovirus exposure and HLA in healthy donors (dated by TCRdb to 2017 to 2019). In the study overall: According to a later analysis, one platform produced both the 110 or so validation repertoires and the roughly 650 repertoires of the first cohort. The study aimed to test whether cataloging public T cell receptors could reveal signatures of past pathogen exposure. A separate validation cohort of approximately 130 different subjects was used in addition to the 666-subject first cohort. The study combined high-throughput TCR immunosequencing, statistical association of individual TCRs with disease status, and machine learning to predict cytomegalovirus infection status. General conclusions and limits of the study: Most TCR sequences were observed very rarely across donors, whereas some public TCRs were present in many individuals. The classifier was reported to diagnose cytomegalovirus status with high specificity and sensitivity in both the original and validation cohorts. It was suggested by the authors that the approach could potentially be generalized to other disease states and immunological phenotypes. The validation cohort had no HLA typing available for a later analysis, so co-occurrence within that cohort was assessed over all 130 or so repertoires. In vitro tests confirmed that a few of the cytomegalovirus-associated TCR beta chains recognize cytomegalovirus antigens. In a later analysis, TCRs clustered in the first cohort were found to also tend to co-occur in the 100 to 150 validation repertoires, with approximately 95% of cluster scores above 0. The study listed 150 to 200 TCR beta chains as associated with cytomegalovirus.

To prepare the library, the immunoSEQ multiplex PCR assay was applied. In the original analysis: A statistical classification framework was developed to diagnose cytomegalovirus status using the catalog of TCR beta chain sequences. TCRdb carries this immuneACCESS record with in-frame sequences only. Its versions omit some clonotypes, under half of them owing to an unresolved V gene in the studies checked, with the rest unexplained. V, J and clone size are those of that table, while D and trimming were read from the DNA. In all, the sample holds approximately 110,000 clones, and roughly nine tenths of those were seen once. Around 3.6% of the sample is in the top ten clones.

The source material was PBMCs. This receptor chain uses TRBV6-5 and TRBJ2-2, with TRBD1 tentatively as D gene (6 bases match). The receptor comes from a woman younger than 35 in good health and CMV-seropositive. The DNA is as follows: TGTGCCAGCAACCAGGGGCGATACACCGGGGAGCTGTTTTTT. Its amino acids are CASNQGRYTGELFF.